These T cell receptor beta chains were read from a single sample in a study of blood T cell repertoires in COVID-19. TCRdb's table, derived via immunoSEQ multiplex PCR, lists solely in-frame clones and lacks some. The sample consists of hundreds of thousands of clones, approximately 86% of them appearing once. The sequenced sample was peripheral blood. All receptors derive from a woman at least 80 years old with acute or convalescent COVID-19. Each CDR3 is given with its conserved first and last residue. A D gene is named only where the DNA matches it firmly.

V,D,J,length,DNA,CDR3
TRBV9,TRBD1,TRBJ1-4,14,TGTGCCAGCAGCGCAGGGGGAGCTAATGAAAAACTGTTTTTT,CASSAGGANEKLFF
TRBV6-2/TRBV6-3,TRBD2,TRBJ2-7,17,TGTGCCAGCAGCCCTTCTAGCGGGGGGCCTAGCTCCTACGAGCAGTACTTC,CASSPSSGGPSSYEQYF
TRBV2,.,TRBJ1-1,15,TGTGCCAGCAGTTCCCTATCTCTTATGAACACTGAAGCTTTCTTT,CASSSLSLMNTEAFF
TRBV6-5,.,TRBJ1-1,11,TGTGCCAGCAGTTACGATCGGGAAGCTTTCTTT,CASSYDREAFF
TRBV19,.,TRBJ1-1,14,TGTGCCAGTAGTATAGATGAGGTGGGTTCTGAAGCTTTCTTT,CASSIDEVGSEAFF
TRBV12-3/TRBV12-4,.,TRBJ1-1,13,TGTGCCAGCAGTTTGGGACACGTCTCTGAAGCTTTCTTT,CASSLGHVSEAFF
TRBV19,TRBD1,TRBJ2-5,15,TGTGCCAGTAGTAACCCCGGACAGGGGCATGGGACCCAGTACTTC,CASSNPGQGHGTQYF
TRBV3-1/TRBV3-2,TRBD1,TRBJ1-2,15,TGTGCCAGCACCGGGAACAGGGGGCTGGTCTATGGCTACACCTTC,CASTGNRGLVYGYTF
TRBV6-5,TRBD1,TRBJ1-1,15,TGTGCCAGCAGGGCGGCGGGACAGGGCTTTACTGAAGCTTTCTTT,CASRAAGQGFTEAFF
TRBV30,TRBD1,TRBJ1-5,13,TGTGCCTGGAGTGGACAGGGGAATCAGCCCCAGCATTTT,CAWSGQGNQPQHF